This T cell receptor (beta chain) was captured in a study of beta chain features in type 1 diabetes. Study-level points and caveats: A moderate, significant TCRB CDR3 shortening appeared in type 1 diabetes across four CD4+ subsets.

About this clone: Its antigen is still unknown.

Since all of the isolated RNA was reverse transcribed, expressed TCRB transcripts were what got sequenced. Using immunoSEQ multiplex PCR, the repertoire was profiled, and TCRdb retains in-frame clones only, with some absent. This table has 300,000 to 400,000 clones, 11% appearing once. V lost 4 bases, J lost 0 bases, and 7 bases stayed unmatched. This CDR3 has 15 residues. The germline V gene has CDR1 SGDLS and CDR2 YYNGEE. The sample consisted of naive CD4+ T cells from blood. The chain recombines TRBV9 with TRBJ2-7; 7 nucleotides align to TRBD2. The source of this sequence is a woman aged 25 to 45 in good health. The CDR3 protein is CASSREDLSSYEQYF. The DNA for the CDR3 is TGTGCCAGCAGCCGGGAGGACCTAAGCTCCTACGAGCAGTACTTC.